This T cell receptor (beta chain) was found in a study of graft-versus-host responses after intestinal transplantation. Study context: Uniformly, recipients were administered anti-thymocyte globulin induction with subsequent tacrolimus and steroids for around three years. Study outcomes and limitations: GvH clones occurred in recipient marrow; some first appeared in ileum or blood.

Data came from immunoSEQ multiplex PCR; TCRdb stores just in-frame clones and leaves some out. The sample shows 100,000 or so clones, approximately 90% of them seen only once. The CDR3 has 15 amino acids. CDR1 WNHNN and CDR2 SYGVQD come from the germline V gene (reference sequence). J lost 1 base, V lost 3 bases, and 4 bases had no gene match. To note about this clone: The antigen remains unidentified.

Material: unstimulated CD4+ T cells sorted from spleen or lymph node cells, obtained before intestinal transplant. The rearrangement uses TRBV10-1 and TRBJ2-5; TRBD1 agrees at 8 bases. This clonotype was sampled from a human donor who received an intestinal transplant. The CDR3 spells CASSDTQGVQETQYF. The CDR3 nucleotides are TGCGCCAGCAGTGACACACAGGGGGTCCAAGAGACCCAGTACTTC.